Detailed here is one T cell receptor beta chain. This may arise from a read error, as a much more abundant clone is one base away. The sample belongs to a study of T cells in Graves' hyperthyroidism and ophthalmopathy. Germline values: CDR1 SEHNR, CDR2 FQNEAQ (reference sequence). The CDR3 is 14 residues long. V lost 5 bases to trimming and J lost 6 bases, with 14 bases between them. RNA transcripts provided the source from which TCR beta CDR3 regions were amplified. The HTBI primer set drove a first-round RT-PCR of the TCR CDR3. TCRdb independently ran MiXCR on the multiplex PCR reads; one entry per CDR3 protein. Of about 610,000 distinct CDR3 sequences in the sample, over 12% were seen once.

The J gene is TRBJ1-5, the V gene TRBV7-9; D ambiguous. This TCR was sampled from a woman in her forties with Graves' ophthalmopathy. Sequenced input: blood. The CDR3 nucleotides read TGTGCCAGCAGCCCCCTTGGGCTTGGTCAGCCCCAGCATTTT. It translates to CASSPLGLGQPQHF.